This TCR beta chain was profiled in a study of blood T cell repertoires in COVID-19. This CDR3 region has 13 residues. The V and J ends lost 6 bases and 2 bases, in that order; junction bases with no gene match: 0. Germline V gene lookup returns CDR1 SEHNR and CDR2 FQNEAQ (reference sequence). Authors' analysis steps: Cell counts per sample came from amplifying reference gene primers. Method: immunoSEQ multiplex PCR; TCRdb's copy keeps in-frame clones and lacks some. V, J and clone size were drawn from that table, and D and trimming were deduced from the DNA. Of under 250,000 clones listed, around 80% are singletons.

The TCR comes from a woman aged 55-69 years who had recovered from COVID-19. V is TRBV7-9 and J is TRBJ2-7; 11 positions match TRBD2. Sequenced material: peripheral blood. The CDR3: CASRTSGAYEQYF. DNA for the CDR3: TGTGCCAGCAGGACTAGCGGGGCCTACGAGCAGTACTTC.